The next 24 T cell receptor beta chains were all read from a single sample in a study of T cell repertoires in cytomegalovirus infection. TCRdb redid the calling of the reads with MiXCR, one entry per CDR3 protein. The sample contains 380,000 or so distinct CDR3 sequences, 34% of which appear only once. These receptors are not linked to any known antigen. The starting material was cultured PBMCs, obtained from culture after CMV antigen stimulation. The receptors were sampled from a human donor in good health (CMV status not recorded). Some clones in this sample may be carry-over from other donors' samples.

V gene TRBV25-1 combines with J gene TRBJ1-4; D gene ambiguous. The CDR3 runs 12 residues. CDR1 is MGHDK and CDR2 is SYGVNS in the germline V gene. V lost 4 bases to trimming and J lost 8 bases, with 8 bases between them. Written as DNA, the CDR3 is TGTGCCAGCAGTGGCCTTCTAGAAAAACTGTTTTTT. It is translated as CASSGLLEKLFF.

This clonotype was counted a few times. The chain combines TRBV6-6 with TRBJ2-6, with D possibly TRBD1 on 6 matching bases. Between the trimmed V and J ends, which lost 3 bases and 2 bases, there was a span of 14 bases. The CDR3 length is 17 residues. Germline lookup yields CDR1 MNHNY and CDR2 SVGAGI (reference sequence). The CDR3 DNA reads as TGTGCCAGCAGTTATATCCCCCAGGGGACTGGGGCCAACGTCCTGACTTTC. Encoded protein: CASSYIPQGTGANVLTF.

This clonotype was seen many times. J is TRBJ1-2 and V is TRBV15; no definite D call. The germline V and J ends were trimmed by 1 base and 4 bases, with 13 bases remaining between them. The CDR3 totals 15 residues. Germline CDR1 reads LNHNV; CDR2 reads YYDKDF (reference sequence). CDR3 sequence: CATSRGRAQVYGYTF. CDR3 DNA sequence: TGTGCCACCAGCAGAGGGAGGGCCCAAGTCTATGGCTACACCTTC.

CDR3 in amino acids: CAWGGLAGGRTGELFF. CDR3 bases: TGTGCCTGGGGGGGACTAGCGGGAGGGAGAACCGGGGAGCTGTTTTTT. This chain joins TRBV30 and TRBJ2-2, with 16 bases fitting TRBD2. CDR3 length: 16 amino acids. The junction had 5 bases not matched to a gene; V was cut back by 5 bases and J by 5 bases. CDR1 and CDR2 from the germline V gene are GTSNPN and SVGIG (reference sequence).

The chain couples TRBV7-6 to TRBJ2-5, with TRBD2 as a possible D gene (7 bases). The germline gives CDR1 SGHVS, CDR2 FNYEAQ. V lost 2 bases and J 4 bases, leaving 26 bases between the germline ends. The CDR3 has 19 residues. The chain's CDR3 is CASSLYGGADLTGLETQYF. The DNA for the CDR3 is TGTGCCAGCAGCTTATATGGGGGGGCAGACCTAACCGGGTTAGAGACCCAGTACTTC.

This clonotype was picked up many times. The chain couples TRBV7-2 to TRBJ1-2; D might be TRBD1 (6 bases). The V end was cut by 1 base, the J end by 6 bases, with 15 bases between. This CDR3 spans 15 amino acids. Germline loops: CDR1 SGHTA, CDR2 FQGNSA. The CDR3 region is CASSLGGGTTHGYTF. For the CDR3, the DNA is TGTGCCAGCAGCTTAGGAGGGGGGACAACCCATGGCTACACCTTC.

This clonotype was picked up many times. The chain recombines TRBV11-2 with TRBJ2-3; 10 bases agree with TRBD2. Germline CDR1 SGHAT, CDR2 FQNNGV. V gave up 2 bases and J gave up 1 base; unmatched junction bases: 9. The CDR3 is 18 residues long. CDR3 in DNA: TGTGCCAGCAGCTTATCTGGACTAGCGGCCTTGCGCACAGATACGCAGTATTTT. This translates into CASSLSGLAALRTDTQYF.

The rearrangement links TRBV7-4 to TRBJ2-7, with D tentatively TRBD1 or TRBD2 (5 bases each). Germline CDR1 SGHVT, CDR2 SQSDAQ. The CDR3 loop spans 15 amino acids. V was clipped by 3 bases and J by 0 bases, with 12 bases between them. This chain's CDR3 is CASSLGTDNSYEQYV. The DNA for the CDR3 is TGTGCCAGCAGCTTGGGGACGGACAACTCCTACGAGCAGTACGTC.

The chain is built from TRBV15 and TRBJ2-7, with a tentative D call TRBD2 (6 bases). This CDR3 is built from 14 residues. V was shortened by 3 bases and J by 1 base, with 10 bases between the two germline ends. Germline assignment: CDR1 LNHNV and CDR2 YYDKDF (reference sequence). CDR3 loop: CATSRVRESYEQYF. In DNA, the CDR3 is TGTGCCACCAGCAGGGTCCGGGAGTCCTACGAGCAGTACTTC.

This clonotype was found a few times. This sequence joins TRBV7-2 and TRBJ1-4, with D possibly matching TRBD1 (6 bases). The CDR3 covers 16 residues. Trimming cost V 1 base and J 7 bases, with 16 bases left between them. Germline CDR1 and CDR2: SGHTA and FQGNSA. The CDR3 reads CASSLGGAGVGEKLFF. The DNA for the CDR3 is TGTGCCAGCAGCTTAGGGGGGGCAGGGGTTGGTGAAAAACTGTTTTTT.

This clonotype was counted between two and nine times. The rearrangement uses TRBV11-2 and TRBJ2-1; 13 nucleotides line up with TRBD2. Germline V CDR1 and CDR2: SGHAT, FQNNGV. The CDR3 is 15 residues long. J lost 8 bases, V lost 6 bases, and 7 bases had no gene match. In DNA form, the CDR3 reads TGTGCCAGCAGACCAACTAGCGGGAGGGGATATGAGCAGTTCTTC. This translates into CASRPTSGRGYEQFF. Looking up the rest from reference TRBV11-2 and TRBJ2-1 gives the full variable domain: EAGVAQSPRYKIIEKRQSVAFWCNPISGHATLYWYQQILGQGPKLLIQFQNNGVVDDSQLPKDRFSAERLKGVDSTLKIQPAKLEDSAVYLCASRPTSGRGYEQFFGPGTRLTVL.

This rearrangement joins TRBV6-1 to TRBJ2-2; TRBD2 is a possible D gene (6 bases). The V end was cut by 2 bases, the J end by 4 bases, with 14 bases between. CDR3 length equals 16 residues. Looked up from germline, CDR1 is MNHNS and CDR2 is SASEGT. The CDR3 reads CASSELVAGGTGELFF. The CDR3 DNA reads as TGTGCCAGCAGTGAATTGGTGGCCGGGGGCACCGGGGAGCTGTTTTTT.

The rearrangement uses TRBV5-1 and TRBJ1-1, with D uncertain. The germline V gene encodes CDR1 SGHRS and CDR2 YFSETQ. The ends were cut back, 5 bases at V and 3 bases at J, with 11 bases in the middle. This CDR3 is built from 13 residues. The CDR3 spells CASSWDTDTEAFF. CDR3 nucleotides: TGCGCCAGCAGTTGGGATACGGACACTGAAGCTTTCTTT.

The genes are TRBV9 and TRBJ2-1, with D tentatively TRBD2 (7 bases). This CDR3 spans 16 amino acids. V was cut by 6 bases and J by 9 bases, with 25 bases left in between. CDR1 is SGDLS and CDR2 is YYNGEE in the germline V gene. The CDR3 reads CASTKGRGAIGGEQFF. CDR3 sequence (DNA): TGTGCCAGCACCAAAGGGAGGGGGGCGATAGGGGGTGAGCAGTTCTTC.

V and J are TRBV28 and TRBJ2-1, with 9 nucleotides matching TRBD1. Unmatched junction bases numbered 7, after V lost 6 bases and J lost 7 bases. Germline lookup yields CDR1 MDHEN and CDR2 SYDVKM. The CDR3 contains 14 residues. CDR3 DNA sequence: TGTGCCAGCAGCCAAATAGACAGGGGGAATGAGCAGTTCTTC. Translation: CASSQIDRGNEQFF.

The rearrangement uses TRBV6-6 and TRBJ1-5, with no clear D. Trimming left V 1 base short and J 0 bases short, with 7 bases between. The germline V gene has CDR1 MNHNY and CDR2 SVGAGI (reference sequence). CDR3 size: 15 residues. The DNA for the CDR3 is TGTGCCAGCAGTTACTTACCGGATAGCAATCAGCCCCAGCATTTT. Translating gives CASSYLPDSNQPQHF.

The V call is TRBV29-1, the J call TRBJ2-3; the match to TRBD2 covers 7 bases. J lost 5 bases, V lost 3 bases, and 14 bases had no gene match. The CDR3 is made up of 16 amino acids. Per germline, CDR1 SQVTM and CDR2 ANQGSEA. The CDR3 spells CSVEDGSRTRIDTQYF. The CDR3 nucleotides are TGCAGCGTTGAGGATGGGAGTCGGACTAGAATAGATACGCAGTATTTT.

The chain links TRBV19 to TRBJ1-2, with unresolved D. This CDR3 contains 13 residues. Germline V gene data show CDR1 as LNHDA and CDR2 as SQIVND (reference sequence). The germline V and J ends were trimmed by 7 bases and 8 bases, with 17 bases remaining between them. The CDR3 coding sequence is TGTGCCAGTACCCCCGTCGCGGTTGAAGGCTACACCTTC. It yields the protein CASTPVAVEGYTF.

This chain connects TRBV2 to TRBJ2-1; tentative D call: TRBD1 (5 bases). Per germline, CDR1 SNHLY and CDR2 FYNNEI. This CDR3 is 15 amino acids long. The germline V and J ends were trimmed by 6 bases and 0 bases, with 12 bases remaining between them. CDR3 DNA sequence: TGTGCCAGCAGGAGGTCACAGGTCTCCTACAATGAGCAGTTCTTC. As protein: CASRRSQVSYNEQFF.

The chain uses TRBV7-9 and TRBJ1-2, with no clear D. The CDR3 contains 15 residues. Germline assignment: CDR1 SEHNR and CDR2 FQNEAQ (reference sequence). V lost 7 bases and J 4 bases, leaving 19 bases between the germline ends. The CDR3 bases are TGTGCCAGCACCCCCTTGGGGTACAGCTCCTATGGCTACACCTTC. It translates to CASTPLGYSSYGYTF.

V usage is TRBV27 and J usage is TRBJ2-1, with 14 positions matching TRBD2. Germline CDR1 is MNHEY and CDR2 is SMNVEV (reference sequence). V gave up 10 bases and J gave up 4 bases; unmatched junction bases: 15. This CDR3 spans 18 amino acids. The CDR3, as DNA: TGTGCCATCCGCCGGGGGACTAGCGGGAGCCCGAAGTACAATGAGCAGTTCTTC. It yields the protein CAIRRGTSGSPKYNEQFF.

This clonotype was seen a handful of times. CDR3 sequence reads: CASSLGTAGDWETQYF. The CDR3, as DNA: TGTGCCAGCAGCTTAGGTACAGCGGGAGACTGGGAGACCCAGTACTTC. V gene TRBV7-6 combines with J gene TRBJ2-5; 8 bases map to TRBD2. This CDR3 is built from 16 residues. CDR1 SGHVS and CDR2 FNYEAQ come from the germline V gene. The trim removed 1 base at V and 5 bases at J, leaving 9 bases unmatched. Based on the CDR3 plus reference TRBV7-6 and TRBJ2-5, the full variable domain is GAGVSQSPRYKVTKRGQDVALRCDPISGHVSLYWYRQALGQGPEFLTYFNYEAQQDKSGLPNDRFSAERPEGSISTLTIQRTEQRDSAMYRCASSLGTAGDWETQYFGPGTRLLVL.

Many counts were recorded for this clonotype. The chain uses TRBV7-9 and TRBJ1-2; D might be TRBD1 (5 bases). Germline values: CDR1 SEHNR, CDR2 FQNEAQ (reference sequence). Between the trimmed V and J ends, which lost 1 base and 4 bases, there was a span of 7 bases. The CDR3 spans 13 residues. For the CDR3, the DNA is TGTGCCAGCAGCTTAGGGGGGGTCTATGGCTACACCTTC. Translation gives CASSLGGVYGYTF.

This clonotype occurred a few times. The chain links TRBV28 to TRBJ1-5; D is possibly TRBD1 (6 bases). Looked up from germline, CDR1 is MDHEN and CDR2 is SYDVKM. Trimming stripped 4 bases from V and 4 bases from J, with 14 bases between. This CDR3 spans 15 amino acids. CDR3 nucleotides: TGTGCCAGCAGTTACGGGGAAAGGGGGAATCAGCCCCAGCATTTT. Its translation: CASSYGERGNQPQHF.